The TCR beta chain described here comes from a study of PD-L1 blockade in urothelial cancer. Study at large: At some point between 2012 and 2014 therapy began: atezolizumab 1,200 mg intravenously every 3 weeks.

Germline trimming cut 3 bases from V and 8 bases from J; bases unmatched to any gene: 6. CDR1 and CDR2 (germline): SGHRS, YFSETQ. The CDR3 loop spans 14 amino acids. Sample time point: pretreatment peripheral blood. Each patient gave between 1 and 8 samples of peripheral blood mononuclear cells, which were collected pretreatment and during treatment. Comments on this clone: The target antigen is unknown.

Study findings and constraints: More expansion of tumor-associated blood clones, seen at 3 weeks, marked durable-benefit patients.

Sequenced by immunoSEQ multiplex PCR; TCRdb stores in-frame clones only, minus some. The sample yields 35,000 to 45,000 clones, roughly four fifths seen once. The origin of this receptor is a man aged 55 to 70 with urothelial cancer. This specimen was PBMCs, taken around atezolizumab (anti-PD-L1) treatment. The V gene is TRBV5-1, the J gene TRBJ1-4, with 8 bases matching TRBD1. CDR3 loop: CASSSGTGEEKLFF. The CDR3 DNA reads as TGCGCCAGCAGCTCCGGGACAGGAGAAGAAAAACTGTTTTTT.